Presented here are 27 T cell receptor beta chains from one specimen sequenced in a study of CD8+ T cells in alopecia areata. Sorting relied on CD4, CD8alpha, NKG2D, NKG2ACE and other markers applied to pooled cutaneous lymph node cells. RNA was isolated and reverse transcribed to cDNA, the sequencing template. Using immunoSEQ multiplex PCR, the repertoire was profiled, and TCRdb retains in-frame clones only, with some absent. There are about 270,000 clones in the sample, none observed a single time. The sequenced sample consisted of CD4+ T cells sorted from a lymph node. All receptors derive from a C3H/HeJ mouse with alopecia areata. These mice share the MHC haplotype H2-k.

As regards this clone: Genes and germline are mouse. The observed sequence ends 4 residues before the CDR3 terminus, with the missing tail filled in from the germline J gene. The chain recombines TRBV14 with TRBJ2-3; 9 nucleotides agree with TRBD2. Germline values: CDR1 SGHDT, CDR2 FRDEAV. V was clipped by 2 bases and J by 0 bases; unmatched bases: 16. CDR3 length equals 20 residues. The CDR3 region is CASSFPLPTGGRDSAETLYF. CDR3 bases read: TGTGCCAGCAGTTTTCCCCTTCCTACTGGGGGGAGAGATAGTGCAGAA.

About this clone itself: The listed genes are named as in mouse. The CDR3 is cut off 4 residues early in the read; its end comes from the germline J gene. The V and J genes are TRBV19 and TRBJ2-7; 7 nucleotides match TRBD1. The CDR3 runs to 14 residues. CDR1 is FNHDT and CDR2 is SITEND in the germline V gene (reference sequence). Trimming removed 2 bases from V and 0 bases from J; junction bases left unmatched: 2. CDR3 loop: CASSMGDSSYEQYF. CDR3 DNA, as far as it was read: TGTGCCAGCAGTATGGGGGACAGCTCCTAT.

This clone was counted between two and nine times. Here the gene names and germline are mouse. The read stops 4 residues short of the end of the CDR3; the missing end is completed from the germline J gene. The gene calls are TRBV5 and TRBJ2-2, with 11 bases identical to TRBD2. After removal of 4 bases from V and 4 bases from J, the junction contained 2 bases not matched to a gene. The CDR3 is 15 residues long. The germline V gene encodes CDR1 LGHNA and CDR2 YNLKQL (reference sequence). The CDR3 here is CASSRDWGGTGQLYF. CDR3 DNA (partial): TGTGCCAGCAGCCGAGACTGGGGGGGCACCGGG.

This clone turned up a few times. Any gene name here is a mouse gene name. The read ends 4 residues shy of where the CDR3 ends; the end is completed using the germline J gene. The chain has TRBV5 and TRBJ1-1, with TRBD1 matching 10 bases. The germline CDR1 and CDR2 sequences are LGHNA and YNLKQL (reference sequence). The CDR3 runs to 14 residues. The CDR3 bases that were read are TGTGCCAGCAGCCCCCGGGACAGGGGAGGA. It encodes CASSPRDRGG. The entire CDR3 is CASSPRDRGGEVFF.

Only a few counts were recorded for this clone. Germline and genes: mouse. The read gets to within 4 residues of the CDR3 end, and the germline J gene fills in the rest. The chain joins TRBV5 to TRBJ2-7; 8 positions match TRBD1. The junction had 2 bases not matched to a gene; V was cut back by 1 base and J by 0 bases. Per germline, CDR1 LGHNA and CDR2 YNLKQL (reference sequence). The CDR3 extends over 15 amino acids. The sequenced part of the CDR3 DNA is TGTGCCAGCAGCCAAGGGGGGACAGGCTCCTAT. Its protein is CASSQGGTGSY. The entire CDR3 is CASSQGGTGSYEQYF.

This clone occurred a few times. Mouse gene names and germline throughout. The CDR3 end falls 4 residues outside the read, so it is completed with the germline J gene. The chain carries TRBV1 and TRBJ1-2; weak D call: TRBD1 (5 bases). V lost 0 bases to trimming and J lost 1 base, with 9 bases between them. The CDR3 has 15 amino acids. From germline, CDR1 is NSQYPW and CDR2 LRSPGD (reference sequence). Partial CDR3 DNA: TGCACCTGCAGTGCAGATTCCAGGGAAAACTCC. Protein: CTCSADSRENS. The whole CDR3 reads CTCSADSRENSDYTF.

This clone was counted only a few times. Each gene name is a mouse one. In the same sample, other DNA sequences code for this CDR3. CDR3 amino acids: CASSQGTGGSYEQYF. The covered CDR3 bases are TGTGCCAGCAGCCAAGGGACTGGGGGCTCCTAT. This chain joins TRBV5 and TRBJ2-7, with 10 positions matching TRBD2. The read halts 4 residues ahead of the CDR3 end, with the missing end drawn from the germline J gene. Germline values: CDR1 LGHNA, CDR2 YNLKQL (reference sequence). J lost 0 bases, V lost 1 base, and 0 bases had no gene match. The CDR3 spans 15 residues.

This clone was seen a few times. Gene names are mouse gene names. With the read ending 4 residues before the CDR3 end, the germline J gene is used to fill in that end. The sample has other DNA sequences that encode this CDR3 too. This chain connects TRBV31 to TRBJ2-3; TRBD2 aligns across 9 bases. This CDR3 is 15 amino acids long. Looked up from germline, CDR1 is GKSSPN and CDR2 is SITVG. The V gene end was trimmed by 0 bases and the J gene end by 3 bases; junction bases not matched to a gene: 4. The sequenced part of the CDR3 DNA is TGTGCCTGGAGTCTGGGCTGGGGGGGAGCAGAA. Its protein is CAWSLGWGGAE. In full, the CDR3 is CAWSLGWGGAETLYF.

This clone was counted between two and nine times. Gene names refer to mouse genes. The read terminates 3 residues before the CDR3 end, so the remaining end is supplied by the germline J gene. The chain recombines TRBV31 with TRBJ1-6; tentatively, D is TRBD1 (6 bases). TRBJ1-6 is treated as an ORF (open reading frame) with a function not yet certain. CDR1 and CDR2 from the germline V gene are GKSSPN and SITVG. Trimming removed 1 base from V and 0 bases from J, with 13 bases in between. The CDR3 extends over 17 amino acids. The covered CDR3 bases are TGTGCCTGGAGTCCGCCTGGGGGCCTTTCCTATAATTCGCCC. Translated, it gives CAWSPPGGLSYNSP. The entire CDR3 is CAWSPPGGLSYNSPLYF.

As for this clone: The genes and germline here are from mouse. The read gets to within 4 residues of the CDR3 end, and the germline J gene fills in the rest. The chain has TRBV1 and TRBJ2-4; 11 bases are shared with TRBD2. The CDR3 runs 15 residues. CDR1 is NSQYPW and CDR2 is LRSPGD in the germline V gene (reference sequence). CDR3 sequence: CTCSPSGTGGNTLYF. Incomplete CDR3 DNA: TGCACCTGCAGCCCCTCCGGGACTGGGGGAAAC. The full variable domain, with the rest looked up from reference TRBV1 and TRBJ2-4, is VTLLEQNPRWRLVPRGQAVNLRCILKNSQYPWMSWYQQDLQKQLQWLFTLRSPGDKEVKSLPGADYLATRVTDTELRLQVANMSQGRTLYCTCSPSGTGGNTLYFGAGTRLSVL.

As to this clone: A much larger clonotype is one base distant, so this may be a read error. These gene names are mouse names. The DNA ends 4 residues before the CDR3 does, and the rest of the CDR3 is filled in from the germline J gene. The sample carries other DNA sequences with the same CDR3. V gene TRBV13-3 combines with J gene TRBJ2-1, with 9 bases lining up with TRBD1. Germline V gene lookup returns CDR1 NNHDY and CDR2 SYVADS. The CDR3 has 14 amino acids. V lost 5 bases to trimming and J lost 0 bases; unmatched junction nucleotides: 0. The CDR3 spells CASRDRGNYAEQFF. CDR3 bases read: TGTGCCAGCAGGGACAGGGGTAACTATGCT.

This clone was seen only a few times. The listed genes are named as in mouse. The read ends 4 residues early relative to the CDR3; the germline J gene fills the gap. The chain is built from TRBV13-3 and TRBJ2-5; D gene uncertain. Trimming left V 4 bases short and J 0 bases short, with 9 bases between. The CDR3 consists of 14 residues. Per germline, CDR1 NNHDY and CDR2 SYVADS. The CDR3 DNA, read in part, is TGTGCCAGCAGTCCTGACTTCAACCAAGAC. The encoded protein is CASSPDFNQD. The whole CDR3 reads CASSPDFNQDTQYF.

This clone was observed many times. Genes and germline come from the mouse. The DNA ends 4 residues before the CDR3 does, and the rest of the CDR3 is filled in from the germline J gene. The chain carries TRBV5 and TRBJ2-5; perhaps TRBD1 as D (6 bases). This CDR3 has 13 residues. The germline V gene encodes CDR1 LGHNA and CDR2 YNLKQL (reference sequence). CDR3 DNA, as far as it was read: TGTGCCAGCAGCCCCGGGACAAAAGAC. Protein: CASSPGTKD. The full-length CDR3 reads as CASSPGTKDTQYF.

This clone turned up a few times. Germline and genes here are mouse. The read ends 4 residues early relative to the CDR3; the germline J gene fills the gap. Different DNA sequences within this sample yield the same CDR3. The chain uses TRBV19 and TRBJ2-7, with 10 bases fitting TRBD1. CDR3 length equals 13 residues. In germline, CDR1 is FNHDT, CDR2 SITEND (reference sequence). The sequenced part of the CDR3 DNA is TGTGCCAGCAGACCGGGACAGGGGTAT. This sequence encodes CASRPGQGY. The complete CDR3 protein is CASRPGQGYEQYF.

This clone was picked up a small number of times. Genes and germline come from the mouse. The CDR3 extends 4 residues past the end of the read, so its final part is completed from the germline J gene. The V call is TRBV17, the J call TRBJ2-7, with D possibly TRBD2 on 7 matching bases. The CDR3 runs to 14 residues. The V gene's germline CDR1 is MNHDT and CDR2 YYDKIL. V was shortened by 1 base and J by 2 bases, with 9 bases between the two germline ends. The CDR3 loop reads CASSRGGAPYEQYF. The CDR3 bases that were read are TGTGCTAGCAGTAGAGGGGGGGCCCCCTAT.

A note on this clone: Here the gene names and germline are mouse. The sequenced fragment ends 4 residues before the CDR3 boundary, so the rest is inferred from the germline J gene. The identical CDR3 is also encoded by other nucleotide sequences in the sample. The chain has TRBV1 and TRBJ1-1, with 10 bases fitting TRBD1. The V and J ends lost 0 bases and 4 bases, in that order; junction bases with no gene match: 5. This CDR3 is 16 amino acids long. The V gene's germline CDR1 is NSQYPW and CDR2 LRSPGD (reference sequence). The chain's CDR3 is CTCSAETGGAGTEVFF. Partial CDR3 DNA: TGCACCTGCAGTGCAGAGACAGGGGGCGCCGGCACA.

With regard to this clone: Genes here carry mouse names. The read gets to within 4 residues of the CDR3 end, and the germline J gene fills in the rest. The identical CDR3 is also encoded by other nucleotide sequences in the sample. The chain is built from TRBV13-1 and TRBJ2-1; TRBD2 matches at 8 bases. With 7 bases clipped from V and 1 base from J, the junction kept 1 base outside the gene matches. Germline CDR1 and CDR2: NSHNY and SYGAGN. The CDR3 spans 13 residues. The CDR3 bases that were read are TGTGCCAGCCGGACTGGGAACTATGCT. Amino acid sequence: CASRTGNYA. The complete CDR3 protein is CASRTGNYAEQFF.

This clone has more than one count but fewer than ten. Gene labels here are mouse ones. The sequence runs out 4 residues before the end of the CDR3; the remainder is reconstructed from the germline J gene. Other DNA sequences of this sample code for an identical CDR3. The chain is built from TRBV31 and TRBJ2-1, with D perhaps matching TRBD2 (6 bases). Trimming shortened V by 0 bases and J by 1 base, and 7 bases separated the two germline ends. The CDR3 loop spans 14 amino acids. Germline CDR1 GKSSPN, CDR2 SITVG. The CDR3 spells CAWSLWGNYAEQFF. Partial CDR3 DNA: TGTGCCTGGAGTCTGTGGGGGAACTATGCT.

This clone occurred many times. Mouse germline and gene names are used. The read finishes 4 residues shy of the CDR3 end, and the germline J gene is used to complete it. This rearrangement joins TRBV1 to TRBJ2-2; TRBD2 agrees at 8 bases. Germline V lookup: CDR1 NSQYPW, CDR2 LRSPGD (reference sequence). This CDR3 is 15 amino acids long. CDR3 loop: CTCSADLGGVGQLYF. Incomplete CDR3 DNA: TGCACCTGCAGTGCAGACCTGGGGGGAGTCGGG.

In its sample, this clone was seen a few times. The genes and germline here are from mouse. Read sequence stops 4 residues before the CDR3 end, and the germline J gene provides the missing end. The sample carries other DNA sequences with the same CDR3. The chain joins TRBV19 to TRBJ2-5, with TRBD2 identical over 7 bases. Germline values: CDR1 FNHDT, CDR2 SITEND (reference sequence). J lost 3 bases, V lost 5 bases, and 3 bases had no gene match. The CDR3 extends over 13 amino acids. CDR3 DNA (partial): TGTGCCAGCAGCCGACTGGGTCAAGAC. It specifies CASSRLGQD. The whole CDR3 reads CASSRLGQDTQYF.

This clone was counted a few times. The gene names here belong to mouse. The read ends 4 residues early relative to the CDR3; the germline J gene fills the gap. The chain combines TRBV12-1 with TRBJ1-2; D remains ambiguous. Germline V lookup: CDR1 SGHSN, CDR2 HYEKVE. V was clipped by 1 base and J by 3 bases, with 5 bases between them. The CDR3 sequence is 12 residues long. CDR3 DNA, as far as it was read: TGTGCCAGCTCTCTTGGGGACTCC. Translated: CASSLGDS. The complete CDR3 protein is CASSLGDSDYTF.

This clone occurred a few times. Mouse gene names and germline throughout. The CDR3 end is not reached by the read, which stops 4 residues before it; the germline J gene fills it in. This chain joins TRBV31 and TRBJ1-1; no reliable D call. This CDR3 has 11 amino acids. Germline assignment: CDR1 GKSSPN and CDR2 SITVG. The CDR3 protein is CAWSPGTEVFF. The CDR3 DNA, read in part, is TGTGCCTGGAGTCCTGGGACA. The whole variable domain, filled in from reference TRBV31 and TRBJ1-1, reads AQTIHQWPVAEIKAVGSPLSLGCTIKGKSSPNLYWYWQATGGTLQQLFYSITVGQVESVVQLNLSASRPKDDQFILSTEKLLLSHSGFYLCAWSPGTEVFFGKGTRLTVV.

Turning to this clone: Mouse gene names apply. The read finishes 4 residues shy of the CDR3 end, and the germline J gene is used to complete it. The chain uses TRBV5 and TRBJ2-5, with 9 bases matching TRBD1. The CDR3 contains 14 residues. The germline gives CDR1 LGHNA, CDR2 YNLKQL (reference sequence). The chain's CDR3 is CASSRGQGGDTQYF. CDR3 DNA (partial): TGTGCCAGCAGCCGGGGACAGGGTGGGGAC.

Comments on this clone: Genes here carry mouse names. From the germline J gene comes the end of the CDR3, since the read stops 4 residues before it. The genes are TRBV5 and TRBJ2-1; 8 bases fit TRBD1. The V gene's germline CDR1 is LGHNA and CDR2 YNLKQL (reference sequence). Trimming removed 2 bases from V and 2 bases from J; junction bases left unmatched: 5. This CDR3 comprises 16 residues. The DNA read from the CDR3 is TGTGCCAGCAGCCAAACAGACAGGGGTGACTATGCT. Translating it yields CASSQTDRGDYA. The CDR3 in full is CASSQTDRGDYAEQFF.

Notes on this clone: The gene names given are mouse names. From the germline J gene comes the end of the CDR3, since the read stops 4 residues before it. In the same sample, other DNA sequences code for this CDR3. The chain combines TRBV13-3 with TRBJ2-3; TRBD1 agrees at 7 bases. The CDR3 loop spans 15 amino acids. Germline assignment: CDR1 NNHDY and CDR2 SYVADS. J was trimmed by 0 bases and V by 4 bases; bases with no gene match: 5. The CDR3 DNA, read in part, is TGTGCCAGCAGTCCGGACAGGCCCAGTGCAGAA. Residues: CASSPDRPSAE. The entire CDR3 reads CASSPDRPSAETLYF.

This clone occurred a few times. Gene labels here are mouse ones. Coverage ceases 4 residues before the CDR3 finishes, and the germline J gene fills in the end. The J gene is TRBJ2-1, the V gene TRBV5; TRBD1 might be the D (6 bases). Germline loops: CDR1 LGHNA, CDR2 YNLKQL (reference sequence). This CDR3 comprises 16 residues. V gave up 1 base and J gave up 0 bases, with 10 bases separating them. CDR3 DNA (partial): TGTGCCAGCAGCCAAGTGGCAGGGGTTAACTATGCT. It yields the protein CASSQVAGVNYA. The whole CDR3 is CASSQVAGVNYAEQFF.

On this clone: Gene names are mouse gene names. The observed sequence ends 4 residues before the CDR3 terminus, with the missing tail filled in from the germline J gene. The identical CDR3 is also encoded by other nucleotide sequences in the sample. This rearrangement joins TRBV19 to TRBJ2-2; weak D call: TRBD1 (7 bases). Germline V gene lookup returns CDR1 FNHDT and CDR2 SITEND (reference sequence). The CDR3 sequence is 14 residues long. V dropped 1 base and J dropped 4 bases, with 8 bases sitting between them. Here the CDR3 reads CASSIQGGTGQLYF. Incomplete CDR3 DNA: TGTGCCAGCAGTATACAGGGGGGCACCGGG.